The next 9 T cell receptor beta chains were all read from a single sample in a study of a mutant IDH1 vaccine in newly diagnosed glioma. The antigens for these receptors are not known. Measured with immunoSEQ multiplex PCR; TCRdb has only the in-frame clones, and not every one. The sample records about 55,000 clones, about 80% being singletons. Time point reported: week 23, last vaccination. Topical imiquimod was applied with each vaccine dose, which held 300 ug of mutant IDH1 20-mer peptide. Sequencing used PBMCs, obtained from a glioma patient whose treatment included an IDH1 peptide vaccine. The receptors originated from a man aged 35 to 55 with glioma.

This clone has only a few counts. The V call is TRBV5-1, the J call TRBJ1-2; 7 bases align to TRBD1. The CDR3 sequence is 13 residues long. V trimming: 0 bases; J trimming: 5 bases; junction bases outside the gene matches: 1. Germline CDR1 SGHRS, CDR2 YFSETQ. CDR3 amino acids: CASSLEGAYGYTF. In DNA, the CDR3 is TGCGCCAGCAGCTTGGAGGGGGCGTATGGCTACACCTTC.

The V call is TRBV5-4, the J call TRBJ1-3; 8 bases match TRBD1. V shed 2 bases and J 9 bases; nucleotides not matched to a gene: 7. The CDR3 is 14 residues long. Germline V gene data show CDR1 as SGHNT and CDR2 as YYREEE (reference sequence). Here the CDR3 DNA reads TGTGCCAGCAGCTTCGGGACAGGTTATGGCACCATATATTTT. Protein: CASSFGTGYGTIYF.

The chain joins TRBV27 to TRBJ1-5; D gene unclear. This CDR3 contains 13 residues. Germline CDR1 is MNHEY and CDR2 is SMNVEV (reference sequence). V was clipped by 6 bases and J by 4 bases, with 10 bases between them. CDR3 nucleotide sequence: TGTGCCAGCAGCTTTACAGAGAATCAGCCCCAGCATTTT. Protein: CASSFTENQPQHF.

The V call is TRBV7-2, the J call TRBJ2-7; 7 nucleotides line up with TRBD1. V lost 5 bases and J lost 6; bases outside the gene matches: 10. Germline CDR1 is SGHTA and CDR2 is FQGNSA. The CDR3 runs 14 residues. The DNA for the CDR3 is TGTGCCAGCAGCCCAAGAGACAGGGTGGGCGAGCAGTACTTC. Translated: CASSPRDRVGEQYF.

The sample holds a few counts of this clone. The chain couples TRBV6-1 to TRBJ1-2, with 7 bases lining up with TRBD1. CDR3 length equals 12 residues. With V trimmed by 6 bases and J by 4 bases, 2 bases remained unmatched. CDR1 is MNHNS, CDR2 SASEGT, per germline. The CDR3 here is CASSPGGYGYTF. The CDR3 DNA reads TGTGCCAGCAGCCCAGGGGGCTATGGCTACACCTTC.

The CDR3 DNA sequence: TGTGCCAGCTCACGAGACAGGGGAGGTAATGAAAAACTGTTTTTT. Amino acid sequence: CASSRDRGGNEKLFF. The rearrangement links TRBV18 to TRBJ1-4; 8 bases are shared with TRBD1. This CDR3 is built from 15 residues. Germline values: CDR1 KGHSH, CDR2 LQKENI. With V trimmed by 4 bases and J by 4 bases, 5 bases remained unmatched.

The chain is built from TRBV10-2 and TRBJ1-4, with a possible D match to TRBD1 (6 bases). This CDR3 spans 13 amino acids. CDR1 and CDR2 (germline): WSHSY, SAAADI. V lost 5 bases to trimming and J lost 5 bases, with 9 bases between them. The CDR3 protein is CASSPGVNEKLFF. The CDR3 DNA is TGCGCCAGCAGTCCAGGGGTAAATGAAAAACTGTTTTTT.

The V and J genes are TRBV20-1 and TRBJ2-1; weak D call: TRBD2 (5 bases). V lost 3 bases and J lost 10, with 10 bases in between. The germline gives CDR1 DFQATT, CDR2 SNEGSKA (reference sequence). This CDR3 is 11 amino acids long. The DNA for the CDR3 is TGCAGTGCTAGCGGGGTCAGGGAGCAGTTCTTC. Its translation: CSASGVREQFF.

This chain links TRBV5-4 with TRBJ1-2; D remains ambiguous. The CDR3 runs to 13 residues. The V end lost 0 bases, the J end lost 3 bases, and 6 bases lay between the germline ends. Germline V gene lookup returns CDR1 SGHNT and CDR2 YYREEE (reference sequence). The CDR3 DNA sequence: TGTGCCAGCAGCTTGGACGCCGACTATGGCTACACCTTC. The encoded protein is CASSLDADYGYTF.